Each of the 2 T cell receptor beta chains below was sequenced from the same sample in a study of identical twins. TCRdb called the 5' RACE reads again in MiXCR, with one record for every CDR3 protein. This sample has approximately 220,000 distinct CDR3 sequences, with around 6.9% found just once. The sample was also linked to a second study, of yellow fever vaccine responses in identical twins.

Sequenced input: memory (CD45RO+) T cells sorted from blood. These receptors all come from a woman aged 18-29 years in good health.

This clonotype has a count of ten or more. This sequence joins TRBV19 and TRBJ1-5, with 8 bases lining up with TRBD1. Trimming removed 6 bases from V and 4 bases from J; junction bases left unmatched: 5. The CDR3 is 14 residues long. Germline V gene lookup returns CDR1 LNHDA and CDR2 SQIVND (reference sequence). The CDR3 nucleotides read TGTGCCAGTAGGAGGACAGGGTTGAATCAGCCCCAGCATTTT. Its translation: CASRRTGLNQPQHF.

This clonotype was observed many times. The V call is TRBV12-3 or TRBV12-4, the J call TRBJ2-5, with 7 bases matching TRBD1. The V and J ends lost 7 bases and 1 base, in that order; junction bases with no gene match: 6. The CDR3 has 14 amino acids. The DNA for the CDR3 is TGTGCCAGCAAACAGGGGAACCTCCAAGAGACCCAGTACTTC. It encodes CASKQGNLQETQYF.